The clone carrying this T cell receptor (beta chain) has ten or more counts. What it binds is unknown. TCRdb re-called the 5' RACE reads through MiXCR, storing one row per CDR3 protein. The data show 50,000 to 60,000 distinct CDR3 sequences, with about 8.4% seen just once and about 3.2% held by the top ten. The sample belongs to a study of early T cells in non-severe SARS-CoV-2 infection. Overall study context: Sequencing of bulk RNA from unsorted whole blood was done, without chain pairing. The study's findings and limits: Anti-spike CD8 responses were favored in VDJdb matching, and private and CD4 specificities were missed.

J was trimmed by 4 bases and V by 4 bases; bases with no gene match: 3. Germline CDR1 reads SGHVS; CDR2 reads FQNEAQ. This CDR3 region has 13 residues. The receptor comes from an adult who was a healthcare worker with PCR-confirmed SARS-CoV-2 infection or an uninfected control (not recorded which). Sequencing was done on a sample of whole blood. The gene calls are TRBV7-8 and TRBJ2-7, with 8 bases lining up with TRBD1. In nucleotides, the CDR3 is TGTGCCAGCAGCTCGGACAGGGAGTACGAGCAGTACTTC. This codes for CASSSDREYEQYF.